This T cell receptor (beta chain) was captured in a study of post-analysis software for immune sequencing data. Across the whole study: Several disease courses (relapsing-remitting, secondary progressive and progressive-relapsing) of multiple sclerosis were included. The study's findings and limits: Comparison of patients with controls showed about 5 TRBV segments more frequent in patients, TRBV5-6, TRBV5-1 and TRBV20-1 among them. Co-batched samples clustered tightly together by F measure. Multiple sclerosis patients showed significantly lower normalized Chao1 diversity than controls did.

Unique molecular identifiers were present in the TCR beta cDNA libraries. Input amounts of roughly 0.85 to 11 million T cells were used. These gave 500,000 or so cDNA molecules, so each molecule approximated one T cell. TCRdb reanalysed the PCR reads using MiXCR and keeps one entry per CDR3 protein. The sample comprises 820,000 or so distinct CDR3 sequences, about 57% of which are singletons, and approximately 4.5% rests with the top ten. The V gene lost 1 base and the J gene lost 2 bases, with 9 bases spanning the gap. Germline CDR1 and CDR2: SGHRS and YFSETQ. There are 15 residues in the CDR3. Note on this clonotype: Its target is not known.

The TCR was taken from a girl aged 10-17 years with multiple sclerosis. The gene calls are TRBV5-1 and TRBJ1-4; no definite D call. The sequencing sample was made of blood. CDR3 sequence: CASSLQVGTNEKLFF. CDR3 in DNA: TGCGCCAGCAGCTTGCAGGTTGGGACTAATGAAAAACTGTTTTTT.